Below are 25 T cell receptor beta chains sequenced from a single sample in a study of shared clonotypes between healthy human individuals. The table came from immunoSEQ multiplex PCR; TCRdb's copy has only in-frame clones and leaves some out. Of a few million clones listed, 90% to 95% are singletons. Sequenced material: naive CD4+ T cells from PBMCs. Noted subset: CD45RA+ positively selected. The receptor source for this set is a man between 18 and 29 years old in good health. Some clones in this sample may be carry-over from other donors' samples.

CDR3 sequence reads: CASSPLAGMGETQYF. The CDR3 DNA follows: TGTGCCAGCAGCCCCCTGGCGGGGATGGGAGAGACCCAGTACTTC. The chain links TRBV6-6 to TRBJ2-5; perhaps TRBD2 as D (6 bases). V was pared by 6 bases and J by 4 bases, with 18 bases between. CDR1 is MNHNY and CDR2 is SVGAGI in the germline V gene (reference sequence). The CDR3 is 15 residues long.

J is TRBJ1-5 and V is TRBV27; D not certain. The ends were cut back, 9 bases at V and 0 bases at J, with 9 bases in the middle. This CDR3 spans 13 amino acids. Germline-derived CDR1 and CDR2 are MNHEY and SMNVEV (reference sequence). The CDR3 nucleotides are TGTGCCAGTAAGCGGAATAGCAATCAGCCCCAGCATTTT. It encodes CASKRNSNQPQHF.

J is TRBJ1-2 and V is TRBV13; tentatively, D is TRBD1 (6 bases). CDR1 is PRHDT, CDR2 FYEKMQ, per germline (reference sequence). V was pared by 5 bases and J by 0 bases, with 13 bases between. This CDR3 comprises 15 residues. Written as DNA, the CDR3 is TGTGCCAGCAGCGAGGGGACAACCCCTAACTATGGCTACACCTTC. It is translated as CASSEGTTPNYGYTF.

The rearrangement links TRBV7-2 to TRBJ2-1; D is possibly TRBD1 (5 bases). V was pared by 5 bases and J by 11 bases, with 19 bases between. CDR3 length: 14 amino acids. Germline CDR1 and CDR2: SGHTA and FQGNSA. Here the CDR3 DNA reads TGTGCCAGCAGCCTAGGGGCGTCGGAATCTCAGCAGTTCTTC. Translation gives CASSLGASESQQFF.

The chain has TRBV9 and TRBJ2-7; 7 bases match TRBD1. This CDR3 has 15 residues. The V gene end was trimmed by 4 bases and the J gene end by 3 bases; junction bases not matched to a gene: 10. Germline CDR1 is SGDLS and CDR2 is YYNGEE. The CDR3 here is CASSLGPGQLYEQYF. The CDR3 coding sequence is TGTGCCAGCAGCCTGGGACCGGGACAGCTCTACGAGCAGTACTTC.

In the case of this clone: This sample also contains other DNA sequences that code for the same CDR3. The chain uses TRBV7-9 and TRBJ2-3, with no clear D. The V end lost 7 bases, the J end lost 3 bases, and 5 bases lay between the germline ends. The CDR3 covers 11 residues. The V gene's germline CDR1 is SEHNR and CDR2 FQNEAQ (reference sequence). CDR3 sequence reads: CASTGTDTQYF. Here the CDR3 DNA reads TGTGCCAGCACCGGGACAGATACGCAGTATTTT. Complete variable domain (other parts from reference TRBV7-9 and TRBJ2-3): DTGVSQNPRHKITKRGQNVTFRCDPISEHNRLYWYRQTLGQGPEFLTYFQNEAQLEKSRLLSDRFSAERPKGSFSTLEIQRTEQGDSAMYLCASTGTDTQYFGPGTRLTVL.

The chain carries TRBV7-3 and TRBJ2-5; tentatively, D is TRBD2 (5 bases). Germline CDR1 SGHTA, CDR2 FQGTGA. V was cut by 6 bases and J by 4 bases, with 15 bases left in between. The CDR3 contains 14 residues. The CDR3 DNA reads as TGTGCCAGCAGTCAGCGGCCGCATGGAGAGACCCAGTACTTC. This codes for CASSQRPHGETQYF.

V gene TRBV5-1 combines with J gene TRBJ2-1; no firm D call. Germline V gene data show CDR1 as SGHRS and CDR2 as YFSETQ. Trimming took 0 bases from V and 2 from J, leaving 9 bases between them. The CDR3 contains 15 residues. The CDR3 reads CASSLVRSPYNEQFF. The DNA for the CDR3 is TGCGCCAGCAGCTTGGTTCGATCCCCCTACAATGAGCAGTTCTTC.

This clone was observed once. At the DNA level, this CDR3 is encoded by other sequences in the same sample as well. The CDR3 DNA follows: TGTGCCAGCAGTTCACCCGGAGTCACAGATACGCAGTATTTT. Its protein is CASSSPGVTDTQYF. The chain carries TRBV28 and TRBJ2-3; D remains unclear. The germline V and J ends were trimmed by 4 bases and 2 bases, with 10 bases remaining between them. Germline V gene sequence: CDR1 MDHEN, CDR2 SYDVKM. The length of the CDR3 is 14 residues.

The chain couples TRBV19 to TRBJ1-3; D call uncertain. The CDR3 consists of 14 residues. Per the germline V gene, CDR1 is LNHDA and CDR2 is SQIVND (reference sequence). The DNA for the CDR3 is TGTGCGTCGGAATCTACCTACTCTGGAAACACCATATATTTT. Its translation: CASESTYSGNTIYF.

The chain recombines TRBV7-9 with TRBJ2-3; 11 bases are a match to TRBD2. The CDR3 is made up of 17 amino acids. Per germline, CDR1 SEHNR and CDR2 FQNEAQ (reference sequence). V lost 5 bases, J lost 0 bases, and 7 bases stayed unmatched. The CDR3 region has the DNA TGTGCCAGCAGCCCCAGGACTAGCGGGCATAGCACAGATACGCAGTATTTT. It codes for CASSPRTSGHSTDTQYF.

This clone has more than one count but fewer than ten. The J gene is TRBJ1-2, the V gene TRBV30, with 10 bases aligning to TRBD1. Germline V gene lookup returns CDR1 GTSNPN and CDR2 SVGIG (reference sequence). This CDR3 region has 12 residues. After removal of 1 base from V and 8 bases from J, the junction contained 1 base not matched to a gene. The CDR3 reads CAWSGTGGGYTF. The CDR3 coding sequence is TGTGCCTGGAGTGGGACAGGGGGAGGCTACACCTTC.

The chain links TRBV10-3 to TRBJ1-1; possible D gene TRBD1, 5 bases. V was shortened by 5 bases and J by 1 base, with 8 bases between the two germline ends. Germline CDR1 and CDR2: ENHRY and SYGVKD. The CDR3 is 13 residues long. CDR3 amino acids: CAISIQENTEAFF. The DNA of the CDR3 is TGTGCCATCAGTATACAGGAGAACACTGAAGCTTTCTTT.

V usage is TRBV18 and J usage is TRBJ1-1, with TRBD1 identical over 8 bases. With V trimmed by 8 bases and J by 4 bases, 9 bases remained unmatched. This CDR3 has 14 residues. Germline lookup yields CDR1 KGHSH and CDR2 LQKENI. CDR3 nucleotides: TGTGCCAGCACCTGGACAGGGTCGGGCACTGAAGCTTTCTTT. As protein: CASTWTGSGTEAFF.

The CDR3 nucleotides are TGCGCCAGCAGCAGGGACAGGGCTGGAGAAGGCTACACCTTC. Residues: CASSRDRAGEGYTF. The J gene is TRBJ1-2, the V gene TRBV5-1; 9 nucleotides agree with TRBD1. Germline CDR1 SGHRS, CDR2 YFSETQ. Trimming cost V 4 bases and J 8 bases; bases outside gene matches: 9. This CDR3 comprises 14 residues.

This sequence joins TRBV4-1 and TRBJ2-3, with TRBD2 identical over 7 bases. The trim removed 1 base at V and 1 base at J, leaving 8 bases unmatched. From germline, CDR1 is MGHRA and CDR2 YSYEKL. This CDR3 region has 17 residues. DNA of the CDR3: TGCGCCAGCAGCCAAGGGGTACTGCTAGCGGGCACAGATACGCAGTATTTT. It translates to CASSQGVLLAGTDTQYF.

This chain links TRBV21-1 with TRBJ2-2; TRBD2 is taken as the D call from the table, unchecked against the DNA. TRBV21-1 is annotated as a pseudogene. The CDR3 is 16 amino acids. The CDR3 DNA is TGTGCCAGCAGGACTAGCGGGATCGCGAACACCGGGGAGCTGTTTTTT. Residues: CASRTSGIANTGELFF.

CDR3 in amino acids: CASSSTGGEGPQHF. The CDR3, as DNA: TGTGCCAGCAGTTCGACAGGGGGCGAAGGACCCCAGCATTTT. This rearrangement joins TRBV6-6 to TRBJ1-5; 10 nucleotides match TRBD1. V was clipped by 4 bases and J by 10 bases; unmatched bases: 7. The CDR3 spans 14 residues. Germline CDR1 is MNHNY and CDR2 is SVGAGI (reference sequence).

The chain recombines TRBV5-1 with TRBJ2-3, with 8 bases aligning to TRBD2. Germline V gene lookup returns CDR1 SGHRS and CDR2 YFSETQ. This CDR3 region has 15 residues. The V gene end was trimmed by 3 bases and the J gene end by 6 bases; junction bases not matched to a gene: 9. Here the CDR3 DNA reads TGCGCCAGCAGCTCGGAGGGACTAGTAGCCGATACGCAGTATTTT. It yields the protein CASSSEGLVADTQYF.

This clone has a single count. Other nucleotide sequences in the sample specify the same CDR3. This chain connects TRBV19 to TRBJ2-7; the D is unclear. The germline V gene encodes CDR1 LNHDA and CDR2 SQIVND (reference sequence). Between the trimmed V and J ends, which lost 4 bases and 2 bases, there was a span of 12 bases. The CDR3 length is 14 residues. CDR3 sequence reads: CASSKPGQTYEQYF. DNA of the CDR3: TGTGCCAGTAGTAAACCGGGCCAAACCTACGAGCAGTACTTC. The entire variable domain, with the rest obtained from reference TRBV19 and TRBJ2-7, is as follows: DGGITQSPKYLFRKEGQNVTLSCEQNLNHDAMYWYRQDPGQGLRLIYYSQIVNDFQKGDIAEGYSVSREKKESFPLTVTSAQKNPTAFYLCASSKPGQTYEQYFGPGTRLTVT.

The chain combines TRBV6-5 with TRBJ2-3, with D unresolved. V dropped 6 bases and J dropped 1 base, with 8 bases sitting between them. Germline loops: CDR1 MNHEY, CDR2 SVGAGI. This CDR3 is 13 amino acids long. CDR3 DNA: TGTGCCAGCAGCCGACGTGGCACAGATACGCAGTATTTT. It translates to CASSRRGTDTQYF.

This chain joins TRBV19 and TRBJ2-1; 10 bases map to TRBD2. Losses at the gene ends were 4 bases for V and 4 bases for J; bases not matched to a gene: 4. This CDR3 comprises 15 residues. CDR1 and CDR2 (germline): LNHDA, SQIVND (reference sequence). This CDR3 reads CASSRTSGQYNEQFF. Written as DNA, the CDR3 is TGTGCCAGTAGTAGGACTAGCGGACAATACAATGAGCAGTTCTTC.

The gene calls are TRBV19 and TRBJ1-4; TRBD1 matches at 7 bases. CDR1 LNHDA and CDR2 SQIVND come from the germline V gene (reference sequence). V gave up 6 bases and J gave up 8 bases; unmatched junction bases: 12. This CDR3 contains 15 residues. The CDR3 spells CASSSGTVLVEKLFF. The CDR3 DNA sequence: TGTGCCAGTAGCTCCGGGACAGTATTGGTGGAAAAACTGTTTTTT.

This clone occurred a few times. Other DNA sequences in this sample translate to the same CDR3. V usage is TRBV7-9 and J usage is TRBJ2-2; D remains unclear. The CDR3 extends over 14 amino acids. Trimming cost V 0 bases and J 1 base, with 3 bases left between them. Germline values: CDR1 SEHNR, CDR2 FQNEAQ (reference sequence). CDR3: CASSLAGNTGELFF. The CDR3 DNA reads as TGTGCCAGCAGCTTAGCTGGGAACACCGGGGAGCTGTTTTTT.

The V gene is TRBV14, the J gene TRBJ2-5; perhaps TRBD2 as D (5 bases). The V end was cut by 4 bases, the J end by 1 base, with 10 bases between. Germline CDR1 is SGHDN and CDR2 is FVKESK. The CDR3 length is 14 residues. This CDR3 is CASSRIGIQETQYF. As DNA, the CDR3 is TGTGCCAGCAGCCGCATCGGGATCCAAGAGACCCAGTACTTC.